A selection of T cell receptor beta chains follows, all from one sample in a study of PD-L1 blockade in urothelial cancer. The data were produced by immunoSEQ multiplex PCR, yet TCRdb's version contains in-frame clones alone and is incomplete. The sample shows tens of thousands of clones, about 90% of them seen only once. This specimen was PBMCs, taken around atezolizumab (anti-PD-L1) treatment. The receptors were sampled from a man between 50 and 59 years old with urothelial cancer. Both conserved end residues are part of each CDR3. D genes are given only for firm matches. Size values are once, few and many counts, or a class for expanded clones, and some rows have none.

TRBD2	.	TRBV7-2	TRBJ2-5	CASSLARGLAGDQETQYF	TGTGCCAGCAGCTTAGCTAGGGGACTAGCGGGAGACCAAGAGACCCAGTACTTC
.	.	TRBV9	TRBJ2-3	CASTPGSTDTQYF	TGTGCCAGCACCCCCGGTAGCACAGATACGCAGTATTTT
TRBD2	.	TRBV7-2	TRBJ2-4	CASSLETSGSRPAKNIQYF	TGTGCCAGCAGCTTAGAGACTAGCGGGAGCCGACCAGCCAAAAACATTCAGTACTTC
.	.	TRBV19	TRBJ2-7	CASSNVGGTYEQYF	TGTGCCAGTAGTAACGTGGGGGGAACCTACGAGCAGTACTTC
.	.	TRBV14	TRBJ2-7	CASSQVGGYEQYF	TGTGCCAGCAGCCAAGTTGGAGGGTACGAGCAGTACTTC
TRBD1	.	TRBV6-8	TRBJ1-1	CASRSGRGESEAFF	TGTGCCAGCAGATCTGGCAGGGGGGAATCTGAAGCTTTCTTT
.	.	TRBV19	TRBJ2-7	CASSYSAPGSYEQYF	TGTGCCAGTAGTTACTCAGCTCCCGGGTCCTACGAGCAGTACTTC
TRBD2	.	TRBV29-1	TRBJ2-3	CSVRTSTSTDTQYF	TGCAGCGTTAGGACTAGCACTAGCACAGATACGCAGTATTTT
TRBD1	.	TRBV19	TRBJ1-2	CASSPPWGQNYGYTF	TGTGCCAGTAGCCCTCCCTGGGGACAGAACTATGGCTACACCTTC
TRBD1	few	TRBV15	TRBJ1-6	CATSSLGTVNSPLHF	TGTGCCACCAGCAGTCTCGGGACAGTTAATTCACCCCTCCACTTT
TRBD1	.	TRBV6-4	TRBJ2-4	CASSDLQGGIQYF	TGTGCCAGCAGTGACTTACAGGGGGGCATTCAGTACTTC
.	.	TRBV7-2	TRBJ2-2	CASSLDVARNTGELFF	TGTGCCAGCAGCTTAGATGTAGCGAGGAACACCGGGGAGCTGTTTTTT
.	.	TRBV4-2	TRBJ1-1	CASSQPMNTEAFF	TGTGCCAGCAGCCAACCCATGAACACTGAAGCTTTCTTT
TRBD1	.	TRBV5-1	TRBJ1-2	CASSWDRQGYGYTF	TGCGCCAGCAGTTGGGACAGGCAAGGCTATGGCTACACCTTC
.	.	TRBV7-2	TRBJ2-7	CASSPGAQYF	TGTGCCAGCAGCCCTGGAGCGCAGTACTTC
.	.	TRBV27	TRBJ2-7	CASRIRESSYEQYF	TGTGCCAGCAGGATTAGGGAGTCCTCCTACGAGCAGTACTTC
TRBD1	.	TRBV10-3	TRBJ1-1	CAISGKIRTGDLNTEAFF	TGTGCCATCAGTGGAAAAATTAGGACAGGAGATTTGAACACTGAAGCTTTCTTT
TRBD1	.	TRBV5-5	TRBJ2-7	CASSYSWTGGYEQYF	TGTGCCAGCAGCTATTCTTGGACAGGGGGCTACGAGCAGTACTTC
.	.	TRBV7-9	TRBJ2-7	CATRPGRFSYEQYF	TGTGCCACCCGCCCTGGGAGATTCTCCTACGAGCAGTACTTC
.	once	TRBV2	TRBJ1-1	CASRAPGVGAMNTEAFF	TGTGCCAGCAGGGCCCCAGGGGTTGGTGCGATGAACACTGAAGCTTTCTTT